Sequencing of this T cell receptor (beta chain) was carried out in a study of T cells in Graves' hyperthyroidism and ophthalmopathy. Amplification of TCR beta CDR3 regions used RNA as the template. Using the HTBI primer set, a first-round RT-PCR was run on the TCR CDR3. TCRdb reanalysed the multiplex PCR reads using MiXCR and keeps one entry per CDR3 protein. The sample contains some 510,000 distinct CDR3 sequences, under 25% of which appear only once. This clonotype was seen repeatedly, ten times or more. Between the trimmed V and J ends, which lost 1 base and 2 bases, there was a span of 11 bases. CDR3 size: 15 residues. These patients, aged 18 to 65, had recently diagnosed hyperthyroidism lasting under 2 months. It was less than 13 ml of fresh peripheral blood that supplied the PBMCs.

The sample consisted of blood. The TCR originated in a young man with Graves' hyperthyroidism. The chain is built from TRBV12-3 or TRBV12-4 and TRBJ1-2; D ambiguous. The CDR3 DNA sequence: TGTGCCAGCAGTTTAGGCGGTTGGGGAAACTATGGCTACACCTTC. This encodes CASSLGGWGNYGYTF.